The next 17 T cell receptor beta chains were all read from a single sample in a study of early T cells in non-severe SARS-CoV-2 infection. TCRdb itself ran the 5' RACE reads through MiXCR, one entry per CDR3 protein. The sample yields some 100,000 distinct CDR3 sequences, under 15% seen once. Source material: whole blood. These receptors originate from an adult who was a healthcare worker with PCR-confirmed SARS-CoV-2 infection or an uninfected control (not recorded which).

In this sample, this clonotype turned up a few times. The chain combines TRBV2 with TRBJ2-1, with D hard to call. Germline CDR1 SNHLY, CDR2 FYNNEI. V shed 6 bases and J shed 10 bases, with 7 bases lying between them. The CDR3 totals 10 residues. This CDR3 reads CASSQGEQFF. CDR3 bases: TGTGCCAGCAGCCAAGGGGAGCAGTTCTTC. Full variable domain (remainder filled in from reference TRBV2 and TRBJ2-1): EPEVTQTPSHQVTQMGQEVILRCVPISNHLYFYWYRQILGQKVEFLVSFYNNEISEKSEIFDDQFSVERPDGSNFTLKIRSTKLEDSAMYFCASSQGEQFFGPGTRLTVL.

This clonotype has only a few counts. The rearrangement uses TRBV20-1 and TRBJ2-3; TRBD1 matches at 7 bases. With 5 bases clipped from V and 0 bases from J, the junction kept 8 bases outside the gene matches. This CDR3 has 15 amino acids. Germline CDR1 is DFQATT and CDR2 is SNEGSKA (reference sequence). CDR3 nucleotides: TGCAGTGCTCGAGCCGGGACAGCTAGCACAGATACGCAGTATTTT. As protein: CSARAGTASTDTQYF.

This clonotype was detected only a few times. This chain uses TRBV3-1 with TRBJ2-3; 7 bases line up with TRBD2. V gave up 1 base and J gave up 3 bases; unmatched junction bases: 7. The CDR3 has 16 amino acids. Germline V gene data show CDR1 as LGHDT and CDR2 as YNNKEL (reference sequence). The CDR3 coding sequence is TGTGCCAGCAGCCAAGTCTCCGGCGGGGGAACAGATACGCAGTATTTT. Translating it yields CASSQVSGGGTDTQYF.

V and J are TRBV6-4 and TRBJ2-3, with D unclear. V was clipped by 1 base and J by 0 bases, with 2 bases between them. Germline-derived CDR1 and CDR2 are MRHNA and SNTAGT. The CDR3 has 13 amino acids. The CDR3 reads CASSDLSTDTQYF. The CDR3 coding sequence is TGTGCCAGCAGTGACTTAAGCACAGATACGCAGTATTTT.

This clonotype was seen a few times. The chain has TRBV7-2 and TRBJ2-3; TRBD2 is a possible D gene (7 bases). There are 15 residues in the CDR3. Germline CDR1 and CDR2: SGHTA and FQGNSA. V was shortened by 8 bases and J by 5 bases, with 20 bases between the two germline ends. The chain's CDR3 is CASAVSWGGVDTQYF. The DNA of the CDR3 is TGTGCCAGCGCGGTGTCTTGGGGGGGCGTAGATACGCAGTATTTT. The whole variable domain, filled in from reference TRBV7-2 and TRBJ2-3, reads GAGVSQSPSNKVTEKGKDVELRCDPISGHTALYWYRQSLGQGLEFLIYFQGNSAPDKSGLPSDRFSAERTGGSVSTLTIQRTQQEDSAVYLCASAVSWGGVDTQYFGPGTRLTVL.

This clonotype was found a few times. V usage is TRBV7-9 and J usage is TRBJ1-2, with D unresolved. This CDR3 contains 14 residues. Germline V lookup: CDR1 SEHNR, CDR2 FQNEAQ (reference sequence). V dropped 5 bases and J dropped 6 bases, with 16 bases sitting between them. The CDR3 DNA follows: TGTGCCAGCAGCCCTACCGACTCTTATCATGGCTACACCTTC. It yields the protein CASSPTDSYHGYTF.

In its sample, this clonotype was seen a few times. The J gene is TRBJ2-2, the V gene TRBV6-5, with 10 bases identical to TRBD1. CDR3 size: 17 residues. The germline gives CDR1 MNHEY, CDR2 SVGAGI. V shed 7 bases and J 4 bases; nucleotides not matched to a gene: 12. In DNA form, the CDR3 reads TGTGCCAGCACCCCCGCGTTGGGACAGGGGACCACCGGGGAGCTGTTTTTT. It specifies CASTPALGQGTTGELFF.

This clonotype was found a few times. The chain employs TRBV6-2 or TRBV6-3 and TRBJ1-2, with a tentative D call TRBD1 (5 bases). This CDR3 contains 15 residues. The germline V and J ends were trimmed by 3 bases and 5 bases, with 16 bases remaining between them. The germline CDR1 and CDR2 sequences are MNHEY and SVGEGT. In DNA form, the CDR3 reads TGTGCCAGCAGTTATTCGCGACAGAGTTATTATGGCTACACCTTC. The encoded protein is CASSYSRQSYYGYTF.

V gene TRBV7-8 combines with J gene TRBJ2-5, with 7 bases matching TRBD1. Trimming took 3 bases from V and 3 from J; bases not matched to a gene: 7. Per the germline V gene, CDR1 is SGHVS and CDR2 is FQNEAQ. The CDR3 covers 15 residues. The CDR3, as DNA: TGTGCCAGCAGCTTTAATCCAGGGGGTGAAGAGACCCAGTACTTC. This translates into CASSFNPGGEETQYF.

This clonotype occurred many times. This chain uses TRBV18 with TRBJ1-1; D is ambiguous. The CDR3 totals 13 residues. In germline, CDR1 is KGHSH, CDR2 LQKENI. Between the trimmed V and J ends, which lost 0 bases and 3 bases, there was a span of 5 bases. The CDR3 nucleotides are TGTGCCAGCTCACCACCGGGTGACACTGAAGCTTTCTTT. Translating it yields CASSPPGDTEAFF.

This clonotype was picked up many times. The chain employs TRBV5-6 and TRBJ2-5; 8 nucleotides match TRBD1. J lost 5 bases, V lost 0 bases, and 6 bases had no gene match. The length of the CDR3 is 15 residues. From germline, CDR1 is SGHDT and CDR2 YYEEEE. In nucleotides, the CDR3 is TGTGCCAGCAGCTTGGGGCACAGGGGGAGGGAGACCCAGTACTTC. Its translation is CASSLGHRGRETQYF.

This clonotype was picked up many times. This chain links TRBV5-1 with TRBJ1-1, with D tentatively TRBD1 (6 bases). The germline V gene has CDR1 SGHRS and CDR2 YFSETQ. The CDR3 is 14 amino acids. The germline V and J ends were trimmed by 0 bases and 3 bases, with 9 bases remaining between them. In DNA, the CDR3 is TGCGCCAGCAGCTTGGGACAGGATTACACTGAAGCTTTCTTT. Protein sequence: CASSLGQDYTEAFF.

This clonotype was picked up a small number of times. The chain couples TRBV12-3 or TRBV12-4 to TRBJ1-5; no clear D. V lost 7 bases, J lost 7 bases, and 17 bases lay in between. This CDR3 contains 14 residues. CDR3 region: CASTMGTNGQPQHF. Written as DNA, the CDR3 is TGTGCCAGCACCATGGGAACAAATGGGCAGCCCCAGCATTTT.

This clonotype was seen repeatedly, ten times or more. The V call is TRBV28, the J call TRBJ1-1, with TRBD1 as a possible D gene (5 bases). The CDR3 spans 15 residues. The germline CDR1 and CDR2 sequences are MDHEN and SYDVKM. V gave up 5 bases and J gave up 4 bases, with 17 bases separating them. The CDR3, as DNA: TGTGCCAGCAGTCCGGGACGGAGGGATTTCACTGAAGCTTTCTTT. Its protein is CASSPGRRDFTEAFF.

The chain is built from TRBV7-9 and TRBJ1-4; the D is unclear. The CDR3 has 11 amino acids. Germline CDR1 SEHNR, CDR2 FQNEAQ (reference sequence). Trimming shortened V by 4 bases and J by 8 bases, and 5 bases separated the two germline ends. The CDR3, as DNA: TGTGCCAGCAGCTGGGCCGAAAAACTGTTTTTT. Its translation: CASSWAEKLFF.

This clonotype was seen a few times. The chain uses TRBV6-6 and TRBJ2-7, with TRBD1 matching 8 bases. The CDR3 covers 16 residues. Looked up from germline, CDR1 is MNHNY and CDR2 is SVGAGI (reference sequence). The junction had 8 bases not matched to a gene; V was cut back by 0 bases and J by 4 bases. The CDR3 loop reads CASSYSYRGTSYEQYV. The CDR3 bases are TGTGCCAGCAGTTACTCGTACAGGGGGACATCTTACGAGCAGTACGTC.

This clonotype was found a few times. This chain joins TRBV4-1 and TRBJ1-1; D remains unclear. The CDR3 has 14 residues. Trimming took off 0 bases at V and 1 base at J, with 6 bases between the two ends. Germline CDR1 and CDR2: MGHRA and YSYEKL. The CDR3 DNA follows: TGCGCCAGCAGCCAAGACAGGTGGAACACTGAAGCTTTCTTT. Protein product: CASSQDRWNTEAFF.